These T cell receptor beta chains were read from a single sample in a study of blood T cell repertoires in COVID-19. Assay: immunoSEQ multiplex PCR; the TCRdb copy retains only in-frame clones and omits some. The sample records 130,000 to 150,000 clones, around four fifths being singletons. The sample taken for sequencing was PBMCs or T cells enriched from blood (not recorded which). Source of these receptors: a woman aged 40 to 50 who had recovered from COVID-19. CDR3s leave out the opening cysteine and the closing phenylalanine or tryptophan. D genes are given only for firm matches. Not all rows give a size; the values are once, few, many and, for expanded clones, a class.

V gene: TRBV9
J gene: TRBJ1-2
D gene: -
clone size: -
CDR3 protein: ASSSIGVRT

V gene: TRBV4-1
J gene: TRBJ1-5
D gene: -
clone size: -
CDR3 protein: ASSFRGGRASNQPQH

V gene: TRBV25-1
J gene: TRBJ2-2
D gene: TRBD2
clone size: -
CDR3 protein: ASSEYTGGDTGELF

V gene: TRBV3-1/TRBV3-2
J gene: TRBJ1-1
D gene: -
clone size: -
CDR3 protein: ASSQGRMGTEAF

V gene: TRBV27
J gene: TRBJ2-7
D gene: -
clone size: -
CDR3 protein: ASSETAPSSYEQY

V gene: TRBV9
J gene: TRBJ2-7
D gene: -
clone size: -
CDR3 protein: ASSPTGYEQY

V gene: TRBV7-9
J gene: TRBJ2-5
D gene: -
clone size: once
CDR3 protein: ASSFTGRGEETQY

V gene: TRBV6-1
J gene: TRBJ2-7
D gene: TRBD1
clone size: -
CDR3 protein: ASSDRDAGGSRNEQY

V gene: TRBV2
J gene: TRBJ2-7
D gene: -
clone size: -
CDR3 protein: ASSAIAEQY

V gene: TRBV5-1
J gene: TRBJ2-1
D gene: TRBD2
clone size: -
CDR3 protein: ASSPGLAGGSSYNEQF

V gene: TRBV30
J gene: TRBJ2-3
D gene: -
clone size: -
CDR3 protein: AWSVGGLGWDTQY

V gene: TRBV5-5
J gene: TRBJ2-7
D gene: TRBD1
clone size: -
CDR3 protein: ASSLQAGGYEQY

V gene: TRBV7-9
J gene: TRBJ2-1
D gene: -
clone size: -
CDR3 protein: ASSLVLSFNEQF

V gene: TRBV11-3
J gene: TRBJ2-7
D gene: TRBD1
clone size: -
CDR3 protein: ASSQGTGTYEQY

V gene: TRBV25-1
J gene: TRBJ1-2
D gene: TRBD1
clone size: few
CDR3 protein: ASSDPGQALDGYT

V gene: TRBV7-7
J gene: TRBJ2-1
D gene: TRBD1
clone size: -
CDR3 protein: ASSLGDSPSYNEQF

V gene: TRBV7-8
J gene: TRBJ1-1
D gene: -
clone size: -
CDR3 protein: ASSFYSEAF

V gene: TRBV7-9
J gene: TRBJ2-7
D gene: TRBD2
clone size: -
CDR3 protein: ASSSPWGGPGYEQY

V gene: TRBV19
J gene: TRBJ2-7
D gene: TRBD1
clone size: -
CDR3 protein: ASSFRDRSYEQY

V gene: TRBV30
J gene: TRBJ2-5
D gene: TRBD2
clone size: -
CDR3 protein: AWSARAGNQQETQY

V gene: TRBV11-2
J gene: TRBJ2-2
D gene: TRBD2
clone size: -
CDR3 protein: ASSPVGGLAGGAGELF

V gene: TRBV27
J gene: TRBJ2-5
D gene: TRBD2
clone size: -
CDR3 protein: ASSSWTSGQETQY

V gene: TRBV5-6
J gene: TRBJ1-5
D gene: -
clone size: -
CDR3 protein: ASSLGQGSNQPQH

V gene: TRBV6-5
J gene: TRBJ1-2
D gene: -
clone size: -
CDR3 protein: ASNRQNPNYGYT

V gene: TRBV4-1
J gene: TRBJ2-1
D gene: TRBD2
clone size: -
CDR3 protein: ASSPAGLAIYEQF

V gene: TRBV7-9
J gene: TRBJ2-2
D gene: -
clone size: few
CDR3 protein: ASSLDSGNTGELF

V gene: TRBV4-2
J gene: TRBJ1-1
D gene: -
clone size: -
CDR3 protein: ASSQGYSSRAF

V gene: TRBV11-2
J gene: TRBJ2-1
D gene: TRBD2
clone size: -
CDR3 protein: ASSPSSGSSYNEQF

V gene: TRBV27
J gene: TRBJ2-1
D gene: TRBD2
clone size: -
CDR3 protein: ASRRTSGREFEQF

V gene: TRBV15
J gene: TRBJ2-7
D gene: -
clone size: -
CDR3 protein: ATSETSFSYEQY

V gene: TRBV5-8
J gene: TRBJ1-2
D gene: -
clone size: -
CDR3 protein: ASSRLLQGNYGYT

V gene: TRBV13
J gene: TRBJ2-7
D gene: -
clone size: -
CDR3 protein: ASSLRGNSYEQY

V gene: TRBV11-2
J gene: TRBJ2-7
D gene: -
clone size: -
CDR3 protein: ASSYALGAYEQY

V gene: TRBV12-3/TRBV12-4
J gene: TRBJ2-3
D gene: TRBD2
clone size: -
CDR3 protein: ASTLLAADTQY

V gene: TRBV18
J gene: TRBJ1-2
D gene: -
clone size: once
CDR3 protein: ASSPTGHGNYGYT

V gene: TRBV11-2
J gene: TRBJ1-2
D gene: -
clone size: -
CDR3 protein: ASSLAGVEGYT

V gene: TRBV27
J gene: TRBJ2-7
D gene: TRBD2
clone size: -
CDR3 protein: ASSRGGLTYEQY

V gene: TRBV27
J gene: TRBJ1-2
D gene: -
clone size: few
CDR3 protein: ASSPKPRGDGYGYT

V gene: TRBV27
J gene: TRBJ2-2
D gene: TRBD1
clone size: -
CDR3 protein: ASSLDRGIMNTGELF

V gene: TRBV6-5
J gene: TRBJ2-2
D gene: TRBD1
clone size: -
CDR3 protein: ASNVGTANTGELF

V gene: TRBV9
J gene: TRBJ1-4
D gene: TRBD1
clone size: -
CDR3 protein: ASSVGQGANEKLF

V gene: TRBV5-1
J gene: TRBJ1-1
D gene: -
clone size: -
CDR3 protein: ASSLTENTEAF

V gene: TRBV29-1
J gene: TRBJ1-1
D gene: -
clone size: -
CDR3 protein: SVVGGGRITEAF

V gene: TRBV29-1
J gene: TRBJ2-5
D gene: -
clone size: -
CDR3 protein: SVDGTSQETQY

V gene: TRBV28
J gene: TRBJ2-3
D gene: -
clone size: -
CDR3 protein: ASSPTDTQY

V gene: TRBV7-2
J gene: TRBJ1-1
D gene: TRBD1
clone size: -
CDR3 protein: ASGDRARAEAF